Listed here is a single T cell receptor (beta chain). Under the authors' procedure: Nucleated cell counts were estimated from reference gene primer amplification. Sequencing used immunoSEQ multiplex PCR; TCRdb keeps in-frame clones, though not all of them. D and trimming come from the DNA, and the V and J calls and clone size come from that table. In the table there are 250,000 or so clones, 75% to 90% of which are singletons. This record comes from a study of blood T cell repertoires in COVID-19. Background on the study: Whether acute or convalescent, the COVID-19 samples came from the United States, Italy and Spain. The cDNA or gDNA used as material had been derived from T cells, B-cell-depleted T cells, or PBMCs.

Germline V CDR1 and CDR2: SGHRS, YFSETQ. CDR3 size: 17 residues. The ends lost 1 base at V and 4 bases at J; junction bases unmatched: 10. The sample taken for sequencing was peripheral blood. The sequence was obtained from a woman in her 40s who had recovered from COVID-19. The genes are TRBV5-1 and TRBJ1-3; TRBD1 agrees at 8 bases. CDR3 amino acids: CASSLNSQGASGNTIYF. CDR3 DNA sequence: TGCGCCAGCAGCTTGAACTCTCAGGGGGCATCAGGAAACACCATATATTTT.